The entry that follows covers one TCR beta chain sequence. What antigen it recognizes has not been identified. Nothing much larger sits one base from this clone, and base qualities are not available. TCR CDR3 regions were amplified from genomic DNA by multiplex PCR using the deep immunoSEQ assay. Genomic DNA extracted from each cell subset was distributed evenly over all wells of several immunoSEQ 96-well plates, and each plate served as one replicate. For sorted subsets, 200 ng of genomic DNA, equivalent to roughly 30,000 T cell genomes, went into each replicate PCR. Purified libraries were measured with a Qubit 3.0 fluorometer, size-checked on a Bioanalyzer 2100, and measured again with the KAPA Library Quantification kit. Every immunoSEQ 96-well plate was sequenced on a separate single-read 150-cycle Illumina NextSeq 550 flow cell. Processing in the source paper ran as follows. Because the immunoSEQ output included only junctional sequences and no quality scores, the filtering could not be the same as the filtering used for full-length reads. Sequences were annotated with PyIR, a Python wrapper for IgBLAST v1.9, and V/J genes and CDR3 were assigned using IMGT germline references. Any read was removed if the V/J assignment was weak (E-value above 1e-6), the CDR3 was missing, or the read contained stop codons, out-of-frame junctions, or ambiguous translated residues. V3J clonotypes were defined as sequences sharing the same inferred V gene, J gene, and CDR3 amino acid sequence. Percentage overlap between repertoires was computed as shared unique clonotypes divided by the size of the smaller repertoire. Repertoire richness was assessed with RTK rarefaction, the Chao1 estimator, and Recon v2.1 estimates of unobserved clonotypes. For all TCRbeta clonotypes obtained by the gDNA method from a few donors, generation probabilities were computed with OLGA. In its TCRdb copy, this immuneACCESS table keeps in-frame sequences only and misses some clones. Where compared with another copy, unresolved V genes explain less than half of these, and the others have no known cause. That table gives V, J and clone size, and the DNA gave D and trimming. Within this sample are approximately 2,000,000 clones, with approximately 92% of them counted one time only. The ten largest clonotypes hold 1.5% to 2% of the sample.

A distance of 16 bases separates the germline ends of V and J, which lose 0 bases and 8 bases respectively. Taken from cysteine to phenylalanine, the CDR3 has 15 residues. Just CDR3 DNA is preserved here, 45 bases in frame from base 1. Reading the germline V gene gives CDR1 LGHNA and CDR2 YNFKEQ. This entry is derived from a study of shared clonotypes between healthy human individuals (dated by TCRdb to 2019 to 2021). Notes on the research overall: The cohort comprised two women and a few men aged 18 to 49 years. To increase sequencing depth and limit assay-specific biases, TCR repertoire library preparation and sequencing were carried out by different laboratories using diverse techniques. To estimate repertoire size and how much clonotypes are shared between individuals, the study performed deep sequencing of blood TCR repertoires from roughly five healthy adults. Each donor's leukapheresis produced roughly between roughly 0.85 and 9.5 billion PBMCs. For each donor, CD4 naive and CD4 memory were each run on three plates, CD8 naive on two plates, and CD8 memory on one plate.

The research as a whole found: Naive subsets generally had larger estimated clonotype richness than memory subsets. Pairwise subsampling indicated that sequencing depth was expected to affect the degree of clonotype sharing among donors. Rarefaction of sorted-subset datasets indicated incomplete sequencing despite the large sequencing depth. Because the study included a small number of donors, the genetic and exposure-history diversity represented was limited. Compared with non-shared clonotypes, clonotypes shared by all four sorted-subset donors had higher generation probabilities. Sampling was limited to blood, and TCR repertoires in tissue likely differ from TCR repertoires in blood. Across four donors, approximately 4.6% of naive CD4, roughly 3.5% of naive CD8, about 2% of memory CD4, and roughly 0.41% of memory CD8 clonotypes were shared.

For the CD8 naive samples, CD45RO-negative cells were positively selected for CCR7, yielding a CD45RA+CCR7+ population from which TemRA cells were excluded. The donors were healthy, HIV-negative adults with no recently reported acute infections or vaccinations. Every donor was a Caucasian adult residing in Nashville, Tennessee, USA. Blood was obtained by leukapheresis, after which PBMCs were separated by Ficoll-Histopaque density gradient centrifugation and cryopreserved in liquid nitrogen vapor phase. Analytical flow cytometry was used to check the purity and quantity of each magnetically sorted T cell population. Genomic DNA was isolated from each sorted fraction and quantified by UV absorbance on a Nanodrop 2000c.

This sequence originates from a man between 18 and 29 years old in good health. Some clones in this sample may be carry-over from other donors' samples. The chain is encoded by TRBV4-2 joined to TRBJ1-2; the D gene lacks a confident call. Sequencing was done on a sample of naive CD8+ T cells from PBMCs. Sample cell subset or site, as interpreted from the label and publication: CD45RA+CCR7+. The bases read TGTGCCAGCAGCCAAGATCTATCGGAGGGTTTGGGCTACACCTTC. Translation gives CASSQDLSEGLGYTF.